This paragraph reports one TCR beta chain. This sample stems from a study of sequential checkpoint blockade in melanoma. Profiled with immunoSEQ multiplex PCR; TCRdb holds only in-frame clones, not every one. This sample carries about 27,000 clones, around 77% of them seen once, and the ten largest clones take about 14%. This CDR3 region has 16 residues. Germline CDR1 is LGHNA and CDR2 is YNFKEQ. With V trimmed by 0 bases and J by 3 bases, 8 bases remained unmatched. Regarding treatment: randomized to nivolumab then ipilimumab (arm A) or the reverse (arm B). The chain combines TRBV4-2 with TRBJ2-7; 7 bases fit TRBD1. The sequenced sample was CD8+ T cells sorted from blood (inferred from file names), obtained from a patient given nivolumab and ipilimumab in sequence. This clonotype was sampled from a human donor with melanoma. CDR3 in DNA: TGTGCCAGCAGCCAAGAGGAGACAGGGATTGTCTACGAGCAGTACTTC. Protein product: CASSQEETGIVYEQYF.